The present TCR beta chain was sequenced within a study of radiotherapy plus CTLA-4 blockade in lung cancer. Comment on this clone: Its antigen is undetermined.

V gave up 2 bases and J gave up 3 bases; unmatched junction bases: 8. Germline CDR1 reads MGHRA; CDR2 reads YSYEKL. The CDR3 consists of 16 residues. Measured with immunoSEQ multiplex PCR; TCRdb has only the in-frame clones, and not every one. The sample shows around 70,000 clones, about 80% of them seen only once. General observations from the study: According to reports, early shifts in blood T cell clones, alongside interferon-beta, forecast response most accurately.

The receptor's source is a human donor with non-small cell lung cancer who had a partial response to radiotherapy plus ipilimumab. The V call is TRBV4-1, the J call TRBJ1-2, with TRBD1 identical over 8 bases. The sample here was peripheral blood, taken from a patient treated with radiotherapy plus ipilimumab. The CDR3 region has the DNA TGCGCCAGCAGCCAACTTGCACAGGGGGGGGACTATGGCTACACCTTC. Translation: CASSQLAQGGDYGYTF.